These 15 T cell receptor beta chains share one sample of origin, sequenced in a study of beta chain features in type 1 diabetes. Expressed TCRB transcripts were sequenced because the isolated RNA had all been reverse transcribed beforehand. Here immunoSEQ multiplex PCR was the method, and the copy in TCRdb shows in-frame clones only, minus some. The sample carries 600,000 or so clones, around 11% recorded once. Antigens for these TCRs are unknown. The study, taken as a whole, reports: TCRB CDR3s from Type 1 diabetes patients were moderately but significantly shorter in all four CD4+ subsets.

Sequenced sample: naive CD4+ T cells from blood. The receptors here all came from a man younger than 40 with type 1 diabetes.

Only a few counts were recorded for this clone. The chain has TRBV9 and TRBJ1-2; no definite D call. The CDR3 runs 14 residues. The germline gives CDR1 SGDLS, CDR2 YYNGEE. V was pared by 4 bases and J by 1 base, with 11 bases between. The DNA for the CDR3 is TGTGCCAGCAGCCCCGAGGGTTTTAACTATGGCTACACCTTC. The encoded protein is CASSPEGFNYGYTF.

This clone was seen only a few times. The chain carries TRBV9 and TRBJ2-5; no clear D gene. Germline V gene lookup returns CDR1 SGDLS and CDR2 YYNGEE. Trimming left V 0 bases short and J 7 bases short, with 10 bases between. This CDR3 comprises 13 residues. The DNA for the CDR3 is TGTGCCAGCAGCGTAGGATTCTCCGCGACCCAGTACTTC. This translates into CASSVGFSATQYF.

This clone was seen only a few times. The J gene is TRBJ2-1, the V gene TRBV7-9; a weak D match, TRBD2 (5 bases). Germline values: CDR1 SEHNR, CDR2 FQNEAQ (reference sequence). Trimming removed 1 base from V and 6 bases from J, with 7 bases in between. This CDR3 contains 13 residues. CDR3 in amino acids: CASSLVRGNEQFF. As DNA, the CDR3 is TGTGCCAGCAGCTTAGTCCGGGGCAATGAGCAGTTCTTC.

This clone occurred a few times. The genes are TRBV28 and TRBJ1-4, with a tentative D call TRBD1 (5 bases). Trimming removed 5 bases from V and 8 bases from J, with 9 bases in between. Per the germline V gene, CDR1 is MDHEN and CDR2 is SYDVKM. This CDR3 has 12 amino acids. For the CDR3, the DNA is TGTGCCAGCAGTGCGACAGACGAAAAACTGTTTTTT. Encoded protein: CASSATDEKLFF.

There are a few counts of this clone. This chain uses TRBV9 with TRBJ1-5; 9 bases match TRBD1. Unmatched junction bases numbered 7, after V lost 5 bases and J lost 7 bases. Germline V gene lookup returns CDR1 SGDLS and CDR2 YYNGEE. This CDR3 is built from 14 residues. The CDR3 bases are TGTGCCAGCAGTCTTGGACAGGGGACACAGCCCCAGCATTTT. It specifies CASSLGQGTQPQHF.

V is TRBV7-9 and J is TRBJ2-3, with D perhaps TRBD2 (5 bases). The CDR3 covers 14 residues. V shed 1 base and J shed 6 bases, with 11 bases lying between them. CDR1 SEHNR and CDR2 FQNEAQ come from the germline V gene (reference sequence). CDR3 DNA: TGTGCCAGCAGCTTAGATGGTACTAGGGATACGCAGTATTTT. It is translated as CASSLDGTRDTQYF.

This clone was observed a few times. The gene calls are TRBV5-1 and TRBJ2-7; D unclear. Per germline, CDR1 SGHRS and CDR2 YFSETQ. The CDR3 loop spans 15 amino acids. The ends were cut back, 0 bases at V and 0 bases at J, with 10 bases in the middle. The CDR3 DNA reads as TGCGCCAGCAGCTTGGAGGCAGGAATCTCCTACGAGCAGTACTTC. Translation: CASSLEAGISYEQYF.

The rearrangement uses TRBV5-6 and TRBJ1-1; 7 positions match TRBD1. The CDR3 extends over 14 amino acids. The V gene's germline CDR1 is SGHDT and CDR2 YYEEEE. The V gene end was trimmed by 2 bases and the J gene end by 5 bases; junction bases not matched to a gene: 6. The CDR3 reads CASSLQGLGTEAFF. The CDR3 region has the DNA TGTGCCAGCAGCTTACAGGGGTTAGGGACTGAAGCTTTCTTT.

CDR3 DNA sequence: TGTGCCACCAGCAGAACCAGACAGGGGACCTACGAGCAGTACTTC. Translating it yields CATSRTRQGTYEQYF. The chain has TRBV15 and TRBJ2-7; 8 bases fit TRBD1. The CDR3 runs to 15 residues. Looked up from germline, CDR1 is LNHNV and CDR2 is YYDKDF (reference sequence). After removal of 2 bases from V and 2 bases from J, the junction contained 5 bases not matched to a gene.

The CDR3 spells CASSPGTSGVSGELFF. DNA for the CDR3: TGTGCCAGCAGCCCCGGGACTAGCGGGGTGTCCGGGGAGCTGTTTTTT. The chain combines TRBV7-9 with TRBJ2-2; 13 nucleotides align to TRBD2. The CDR3 loop spans 16 amino acids. J was trimmed by 6 bases and V by 5 bases; bases with no gene match: 6. Germline V gene sequence: CDR1 SEHNR, CDR2 FQNEAQ (reference sequence).

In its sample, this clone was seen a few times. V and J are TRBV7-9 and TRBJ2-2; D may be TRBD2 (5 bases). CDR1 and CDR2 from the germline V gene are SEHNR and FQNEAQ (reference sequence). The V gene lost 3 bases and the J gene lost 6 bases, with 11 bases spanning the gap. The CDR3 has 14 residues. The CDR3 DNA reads TGTGCCAGCAGCTTCGACGAGGGAGCCGGGGAGCTGTTTTTT. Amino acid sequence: CASSFDEGAGELFF.

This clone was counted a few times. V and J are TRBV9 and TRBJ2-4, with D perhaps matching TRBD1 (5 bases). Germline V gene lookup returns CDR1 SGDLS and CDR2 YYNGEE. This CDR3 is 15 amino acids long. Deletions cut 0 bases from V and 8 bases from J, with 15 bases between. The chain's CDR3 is CASSVASSGAHIQYF. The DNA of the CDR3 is TGTGCCAGCAGCGTAGCTAGTTCTGGGGCACACATTCAGTACTTC.

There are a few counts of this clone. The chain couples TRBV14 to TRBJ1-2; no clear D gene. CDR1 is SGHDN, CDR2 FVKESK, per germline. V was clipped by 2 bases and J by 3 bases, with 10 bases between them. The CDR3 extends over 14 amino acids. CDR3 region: CASSQTNSDYGYTF. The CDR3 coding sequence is TGTGCCAGCAGCCAAACGAACAGCGACTATGGCTACACCTTC. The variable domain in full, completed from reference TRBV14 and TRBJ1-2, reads EAGVTQFPSHSVIEKGQTVTLRCDPISGHDNLYWYRRVMGKEIKFLLHFVKESKQDESGMPNNRFLAERTGGTYSTLKVQPAELEDSGVYFCASSQTNSDYGYTFGSGTRLTVV.

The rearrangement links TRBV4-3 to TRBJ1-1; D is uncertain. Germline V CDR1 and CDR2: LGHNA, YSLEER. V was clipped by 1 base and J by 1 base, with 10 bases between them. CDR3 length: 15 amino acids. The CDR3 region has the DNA TGCGCCAGCAGCCAAGTGTATGGATCGAACACTGAAGCTTTCTTT. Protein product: CASSQVYGSNTEAFF.

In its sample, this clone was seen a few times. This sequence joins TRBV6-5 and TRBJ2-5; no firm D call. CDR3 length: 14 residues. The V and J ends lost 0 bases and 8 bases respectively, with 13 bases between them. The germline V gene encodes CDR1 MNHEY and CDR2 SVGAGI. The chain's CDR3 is CASSYSNRRETQYF. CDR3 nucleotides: TGTGCCAGCAGTTACTCGAACAGAAGAGAAACCCAGTACTTC.